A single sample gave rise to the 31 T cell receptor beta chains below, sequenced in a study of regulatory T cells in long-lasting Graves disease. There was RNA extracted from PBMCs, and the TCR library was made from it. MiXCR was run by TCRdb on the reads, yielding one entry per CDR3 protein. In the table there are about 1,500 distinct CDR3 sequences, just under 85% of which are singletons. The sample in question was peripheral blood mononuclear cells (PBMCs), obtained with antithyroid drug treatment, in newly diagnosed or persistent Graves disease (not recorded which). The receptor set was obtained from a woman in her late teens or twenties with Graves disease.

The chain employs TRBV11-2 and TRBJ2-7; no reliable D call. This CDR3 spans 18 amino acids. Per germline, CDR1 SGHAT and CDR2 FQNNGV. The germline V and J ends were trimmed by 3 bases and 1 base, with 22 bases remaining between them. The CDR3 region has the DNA TGTGCCAGCAGCTTGCGAGTTCGTTTAAGGGCCAGATCCTACGAGCAGTACTTC. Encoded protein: CASSLRVRLRARSYEQYF.

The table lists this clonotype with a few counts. CDR3 in amino acids: CASSVSTDTQYF. CDR3 DNA: TGTGCCAGCAGCGTGTCAACAGATACGCAGTATTTT. The chain combines TRBV9 with TRBJ2-3; the D is unclear. The CDR3 is made up of 12 amino acids. The V gene lost 2 bases and the J gene lost 3 bases, with 4 bases spanning the gap. The germline gives CDR1 SGDLS, CDR2 YYNGEE.

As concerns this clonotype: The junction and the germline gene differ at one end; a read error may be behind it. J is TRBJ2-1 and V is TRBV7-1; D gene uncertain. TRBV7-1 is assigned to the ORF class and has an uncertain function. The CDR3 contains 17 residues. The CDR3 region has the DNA TGTGCCAGCACCTCAGAGTATGGGTCGAGCTCCTACAATGAGCAGTTCTTC. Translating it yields CASTSEYGSSSYNEQFF.

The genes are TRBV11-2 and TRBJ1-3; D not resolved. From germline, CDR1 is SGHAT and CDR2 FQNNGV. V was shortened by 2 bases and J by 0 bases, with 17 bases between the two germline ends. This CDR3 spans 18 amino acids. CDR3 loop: CASSLRFRRRNSGNTIYF. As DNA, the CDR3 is TGTGCCAGCAGCTTAAGATTTCGACGGCGAAACTCTGGAAACACCATATATTTT.

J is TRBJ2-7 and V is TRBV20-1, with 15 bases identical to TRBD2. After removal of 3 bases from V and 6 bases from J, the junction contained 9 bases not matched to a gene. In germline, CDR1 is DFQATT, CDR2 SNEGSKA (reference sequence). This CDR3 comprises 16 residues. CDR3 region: CSARAGLAGGPSEQYF. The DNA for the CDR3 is TGCAGTGCTAGGGCAGGACTAGCGGGAGGGCCGTCCGAGCAGTACTTC.

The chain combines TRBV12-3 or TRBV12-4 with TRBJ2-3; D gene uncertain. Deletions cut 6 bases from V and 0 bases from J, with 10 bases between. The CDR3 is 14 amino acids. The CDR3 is CASRVRFSTDTQYF. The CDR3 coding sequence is TGTGCCAGCAGGGTCCGGTTTAGCACAGATACGCAGTATTTT.

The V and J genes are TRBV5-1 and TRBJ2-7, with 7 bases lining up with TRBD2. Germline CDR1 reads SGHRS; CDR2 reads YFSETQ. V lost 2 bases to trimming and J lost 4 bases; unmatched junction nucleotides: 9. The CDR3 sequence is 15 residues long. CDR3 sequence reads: CASSFRLANLYEQYF. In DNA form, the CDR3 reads TGCGCCAGCAGCTTCCGACTAGCTAATCTTTACGAGCAGTACTTC.

CDR3 loop: CSAWGGSEKLFF. CDR3 nucleotide sequence: TGCAGCGCCTGGGGAGGGTCTGAAAAACTGTTTTTT. The V gene is TRBV29-1, the J gene TRBJ1-4; no clear D. The V end was cut by 7 bases, the J end by 7 bases, with 13 bases between. Per germline, CDR1 SQVTM and CDR2 ANQGSEA. There are 12 residues in the CDR3.

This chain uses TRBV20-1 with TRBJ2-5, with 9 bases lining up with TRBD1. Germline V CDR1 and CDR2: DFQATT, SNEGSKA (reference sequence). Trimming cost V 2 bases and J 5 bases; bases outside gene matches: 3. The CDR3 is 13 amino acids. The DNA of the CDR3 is TGCAGTGCTAGATCCGGACAGGGGGAGACCCAGTACTTC. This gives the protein CSARSGQGETQYF.

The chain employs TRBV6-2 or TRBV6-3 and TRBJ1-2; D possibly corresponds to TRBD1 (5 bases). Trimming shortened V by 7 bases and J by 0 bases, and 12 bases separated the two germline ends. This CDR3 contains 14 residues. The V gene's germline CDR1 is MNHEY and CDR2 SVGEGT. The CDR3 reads CASIKGFSNYGYTF. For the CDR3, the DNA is TGTGCCAGCATCAAGGGGTTCTCTAACTATGGCTACACCTTC.

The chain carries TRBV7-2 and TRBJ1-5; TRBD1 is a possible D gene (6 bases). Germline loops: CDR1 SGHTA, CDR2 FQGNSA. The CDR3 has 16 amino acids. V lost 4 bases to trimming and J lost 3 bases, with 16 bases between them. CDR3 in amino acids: CASSSLGQIDNQPQHF. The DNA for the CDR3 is TGTGCCAGCAGCTCACTCGGACAGATCGACAATCAGCCCCAGCATTTT.

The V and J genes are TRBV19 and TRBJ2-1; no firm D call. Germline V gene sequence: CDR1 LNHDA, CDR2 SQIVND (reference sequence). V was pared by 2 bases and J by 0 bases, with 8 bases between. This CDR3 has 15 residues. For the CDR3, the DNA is TGTGCCAGTAGTATACAGGCAAGCTCCTACAATGAGCAGTTCTTC. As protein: CASSIQASSYNEQFF.

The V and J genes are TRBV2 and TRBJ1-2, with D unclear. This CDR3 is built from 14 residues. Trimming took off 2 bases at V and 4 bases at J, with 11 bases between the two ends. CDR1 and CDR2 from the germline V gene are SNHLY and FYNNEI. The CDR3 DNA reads TGTGCCAGCAGTGAATCGGGCCCTTCCTATGGCTACACCTTC. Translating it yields CASSESGPSYGYTF.

CDR3 bases: TGTGCCAGCTCCCCGGCGGACGGCTACGAGCAGTACTTC. Translating it yields CASSPADGYEQYF. J is TRBJ2-7 and V is TRBV18; no reliable D call. Per the germline V gene, CDR1 is KGHSH and CDR2 is LQKENI. The CDR3 consists of 13 residues. V dropped 6 bases and J dropped 3 bases, with 12 bases sitting between them. The complete variable domain, with remaining parts taken from reference TRBV18 and TRBJ2-7, reads NAGVMQNPRHLVRRRGQEARLRCSPMKGHSHVYWYRQLPEEGLKFMVYLQKENIIDESGMPKERFSAEFPKEGPSILRIQQVVRGDSAAYFCASSPADGYEQYFGPGTRLTVT.

CDR3 in amino acids: CASSLSLRGGQPQHF. For the CDR3, the DNA is TGTGCCAGCAGTTTATCGTTAAGGGGAGGCCAGCCCCAGCATTTT. This rearrangement joins TRBV28 to TRBJ1-5; maybe TRBD1 (5 bases). V was trimmed by 1 base and J by 7 bases, leaving 14 bases between them. This CDR3 is 15 amino acids long. Germline V gene data show CDR1 as MDHEN and CDR2 as SYDVKM.

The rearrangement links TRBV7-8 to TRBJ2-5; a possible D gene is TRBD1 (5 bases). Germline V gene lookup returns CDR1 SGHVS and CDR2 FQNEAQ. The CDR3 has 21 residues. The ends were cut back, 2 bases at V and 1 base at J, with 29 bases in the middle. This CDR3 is CASSLHPRGDQPPGPQETQYF. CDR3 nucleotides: TGTGCCAGCAGCTTACACCCAAGGGGCGATCAACCTCCTGGGCCCCAAGAGACCCAGTACTTC.

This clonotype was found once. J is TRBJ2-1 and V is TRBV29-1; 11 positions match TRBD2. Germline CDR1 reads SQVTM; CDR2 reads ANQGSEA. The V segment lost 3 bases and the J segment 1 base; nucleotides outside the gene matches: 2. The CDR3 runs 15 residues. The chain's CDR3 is CSVEGTSGSYNEQFF. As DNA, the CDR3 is TGCAGCGTTGAGGGGACTAGCGGATCCTACAATGAGCAGTTCTTC.

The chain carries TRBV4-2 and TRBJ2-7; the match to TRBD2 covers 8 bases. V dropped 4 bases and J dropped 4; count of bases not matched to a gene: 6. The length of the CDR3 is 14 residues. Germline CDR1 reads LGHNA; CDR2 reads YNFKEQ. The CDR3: CASSPSGRGYEQYF. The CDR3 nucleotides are TGTGCCAGCAGCCCGAGCGGGAGAGGGTACGAGCAGTACTTC.

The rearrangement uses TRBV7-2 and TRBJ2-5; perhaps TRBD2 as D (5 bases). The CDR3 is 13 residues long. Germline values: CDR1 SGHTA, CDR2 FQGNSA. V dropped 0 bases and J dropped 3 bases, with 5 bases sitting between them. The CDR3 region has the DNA TGTGCCAGCAGCTTAGCCGGGAAAGAGACCCAGTACTTC. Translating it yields CASSLAGKETQYF.

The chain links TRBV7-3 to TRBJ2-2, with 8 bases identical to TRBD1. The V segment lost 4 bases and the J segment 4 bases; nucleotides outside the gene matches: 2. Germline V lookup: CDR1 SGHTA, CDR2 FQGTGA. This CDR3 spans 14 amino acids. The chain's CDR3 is CASSSDRVTGELFF. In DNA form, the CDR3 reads TGTGCCAGCAGCTCGGACAGGGTCACCGGGGAGCTGTTTTTT.

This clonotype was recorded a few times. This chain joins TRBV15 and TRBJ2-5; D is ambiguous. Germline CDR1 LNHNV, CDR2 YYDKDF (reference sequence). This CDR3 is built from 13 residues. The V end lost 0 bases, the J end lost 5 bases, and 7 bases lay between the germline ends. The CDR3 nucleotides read TGTGCCACCAGCAGAGATCCCAGGGAGACCCAGTACTTC. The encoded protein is CATSRDPRETQYF. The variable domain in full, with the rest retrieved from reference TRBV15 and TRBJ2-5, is DAMVIQNPRYQVTQFGKPVTLSCSQTLNHNVMYWYQQKSSQAPKLLFHYYDKDFNNEADTPDNFQSRRPNTSFCFLDIRSPGLGDTAMYLCATSRDPRETQYFGPGTRLLVL.

The CDR3 bases are TGTGCCAGCAGCTCTTACCTCTCTGGAAACACCATATATTTT. Protein product: CASSSYLSGNTIYF. The chain links TRBV5-4 to TRBJ1-3; D not certain. Per the germline V gene, CDR1 is SGHNT and CDR2 is YYREEE (reference sequence). Trimming removed 3 bases from V and 0 bases from J, with 7 bases in between. This CDR3 comprises 14 residues.

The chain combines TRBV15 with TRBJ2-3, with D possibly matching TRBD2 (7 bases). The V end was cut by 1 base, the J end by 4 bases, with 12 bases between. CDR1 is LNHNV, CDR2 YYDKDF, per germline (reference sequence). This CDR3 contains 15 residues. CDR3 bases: TGTGCCACCAGCAGAGCACGGGGGGCGGCAGATACGCAGTATTTT. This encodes CATSRARGAADTQYF.

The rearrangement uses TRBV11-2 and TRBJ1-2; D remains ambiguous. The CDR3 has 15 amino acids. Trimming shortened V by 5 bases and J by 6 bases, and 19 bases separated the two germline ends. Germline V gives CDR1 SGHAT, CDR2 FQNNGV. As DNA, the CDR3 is TGTGCCAGCAGCCCCGGACGGGTAAGGTCGGATGGCTACACCTTC. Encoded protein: CASSPGRVRSDGYTF.

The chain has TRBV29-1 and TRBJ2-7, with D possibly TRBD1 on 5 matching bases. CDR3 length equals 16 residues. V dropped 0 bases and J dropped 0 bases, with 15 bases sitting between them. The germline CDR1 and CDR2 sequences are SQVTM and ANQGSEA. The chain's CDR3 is CSVEEPVLGPSYEQYF. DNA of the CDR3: TGCAGCGTTGAAGAGCCGGTGCTGGGGCCCTCCTACGAGCAGTACTTC.

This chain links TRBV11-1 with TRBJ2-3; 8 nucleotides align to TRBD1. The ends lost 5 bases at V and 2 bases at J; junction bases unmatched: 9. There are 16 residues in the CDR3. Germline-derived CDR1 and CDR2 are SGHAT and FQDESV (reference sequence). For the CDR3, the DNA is TGTGCCAGCAGCCCCGAACAGGGGGAAGACACAGATACGCAGTATTTT. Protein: CASSPEQGEDTDTQYF.

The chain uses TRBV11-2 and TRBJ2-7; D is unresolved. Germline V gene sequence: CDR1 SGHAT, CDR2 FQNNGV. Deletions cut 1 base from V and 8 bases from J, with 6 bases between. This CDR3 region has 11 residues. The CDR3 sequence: CASSLVQQQYF. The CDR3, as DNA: TGTGCCAGCAGCTTAGTCCAGCAGCAGTACTTC.

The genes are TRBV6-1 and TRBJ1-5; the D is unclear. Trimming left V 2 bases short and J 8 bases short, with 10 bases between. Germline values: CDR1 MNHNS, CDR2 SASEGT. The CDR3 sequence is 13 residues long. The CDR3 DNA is TGTGCCAGCAGTGAAAGGTCCCTCAAGCCCCAGCATTTT. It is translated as CASSERSLKPQHF.

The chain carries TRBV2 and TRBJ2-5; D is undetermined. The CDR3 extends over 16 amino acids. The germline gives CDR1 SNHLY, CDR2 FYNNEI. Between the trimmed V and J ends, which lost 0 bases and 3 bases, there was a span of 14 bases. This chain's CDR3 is CASSEASPDDKETQYF. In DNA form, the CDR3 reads TGTGCCAGCAGTGAAGCCAGCCCGGACGATAAAGAGACCCAGTACTTC.

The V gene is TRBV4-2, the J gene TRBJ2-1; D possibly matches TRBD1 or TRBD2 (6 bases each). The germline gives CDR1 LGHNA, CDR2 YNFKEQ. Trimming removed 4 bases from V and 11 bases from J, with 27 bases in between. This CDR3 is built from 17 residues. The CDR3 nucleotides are TGTGCCAGCAGCCTGGGTCGGGGGCAGGGAGGAGGCATACAGCAGTTCTTC. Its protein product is CASSLGRGQGGGIQQFF.

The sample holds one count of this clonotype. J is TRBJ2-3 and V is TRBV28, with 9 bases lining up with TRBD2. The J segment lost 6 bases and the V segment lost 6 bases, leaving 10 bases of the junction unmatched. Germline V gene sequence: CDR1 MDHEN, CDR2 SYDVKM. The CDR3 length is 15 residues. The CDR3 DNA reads TGTGCCAGCAGCTTTAGCGGGAGCCGGGGGGATACGCAGTATTTT. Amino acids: CASSFSGSRGDTQYF. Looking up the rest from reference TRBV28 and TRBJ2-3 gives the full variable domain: DVKVTQSSRYLVKRTGEKVFLECVQDMDHENMFWYRQDPGLGLRLIYFSYDVKMKEKGDIPEGYSVSREKKERFSLILESASTNQTSMYLCASSFSGSRGDTQYFGPGTRLTVL.